Listed below are T cell receptor beta chains from one sample, sequenced in a study of cytomegalovirus exposure and HLA in healthy donors. Produced via immunoSEQ multiplex PCR; TCRdb's table is partial and in-frame only. The repertoire holds 55,000 to 70,000 clones, approximately 74% seen once, with around a sixth in the top ten. The sequencing sample was made of PBMCs. The source is a middle-aged man in good health and CMV-seropositive. Both conserved end residues are part of each CDR3. The order of the fields is clone size, V gene, CDR3 protein. Not all rows give a size; the values are once, few, many and, for expanded clones, a class.

few TRBV14 CASKAASGNTGELFF
NA TRBV7-9 CSSSFSYEQYF
NA TRBV25-1 CASSESGGAHTGELFF
NA TRBV11-3 CASSPVTSTDTQYF
NA TRBV9 CASSVESTPVTGELFF
NA TRBV7-9 CASSKSGVSYNEQFF
NA TRBV6-6 CASSAGLLYNEQFF
NA TRBV6-5 CASSWDRDPSNEQFF
few TRBV7-9 CASSLGTGVETQYF
NA TRBV4-3 CASSQESRRDTQYF
NA TRBV19 CASSRDGTYEQYF
NA TRBV10-3 CAISESVLVAGEYEQYF
NA TRBV30 CAWRMGRFYGYTF
once TRBV13 CASSLPPRTRVFF
few TRBV5-5 CASSSTGERPQFF
NA TRBV27 CASSPRQNNSPLHF
NA TRBV6-4 CASSPASGNEQFF
few TRBV21-1 CASSKDTGQGADEQYF
NA TRBV6-6 CASRDRGGSGELFF
NA TRBV30 CAWGTGENTEAFF
many TRBV7-2 CASSLVAGQGSYEQYF
few TRBV7-2 CASSLRGQGSSPLHF